These 9 T cell receptor beta chains came from one sample sequenced in a study of PD-1 blockade in mismatch repair-deficient tumors. TCRdb's table, derived via immunoSEQ multiplex PCR, lists solely in-frame clones and lacks some. Counted here are 35,000 to 45,000 clones, more than 75% occurring once; the ten biggest clones make up roughly 3.5%. Sequenced here: peripheral blood, sampled approximately 80 weeks after starting pembrolizumab. The origin of the receptors is an adult with mismatch repair-deficient cancer.

This clone was recorded only once. The V gene is TRBV6-1, the J gene TRBJ1-2; TRBD1 matches at 9 bases. The trim removed 11 bases at V and 0 bases at J, leaving 4 bases unmatched. The CDR3 sequence is 13 residues long. The germline V gene encodes CDR1 MNHNS and CDR2 SASEGT. DNA for the CDR3: TGTGCCGGACGGACAGGGGCTAACTATGGCTACACCTTC. Protein sequence: CAGRTGANYGYTF.

The V and J genes are TRBV6-5 and TRBJ2-7; 9 nucleotides line up with TRBD2. V was clipped by 5 bases and J by 3 bases; unmatched bases: 5. The CDR3 covers 14 residues. The V gene's germline CDR1 is MNHEY and CDR2 SVGAGI. In DNA form, the CDR3 reads TGTGCCAGCAGTCTGAGCGGGAGGTACTACGAGCAGTACTTC. Translated, it gives CASSLSGRYYEQYF.

This clone turned up a few times. The chain has TRBV10-2 and TRBJ1-2; 7 bases match TRBD1. This CDR3 comprises 13 residues. With 3 bases clipped from V and 4 bases from J, the junction kept 2 bases outside the gene matches. The germline CDR1 and CDR2 sequences are WSHSY and SAAADI. Here the CDR3 DNA reads TGCGCCAGCAGTGAAACAGGGGCCTATGGCTACACCTTC. Its translation: CASSETGAYGYTF.

This chain links TRBV25-1 with TRBJ1-3, with D unresolved. The CDR3 is made up of 18 amino acids. Germline V gene sequence: CDR1 MGHDK, CDR2 SYGVNS. With 2 bases removed from V and 0 bases from J, the gap between germline ends came to 17 bases. CDR3 protein: CASSENIEVRSSGNTIYF. The CDR3 coding sequence is TGTGCCAGCAGTGAAAATATAGAGGTCAGGAGCTCTGGAAACACCATATATTTT.

This chain uses TRBV5-1 with TRBJ2-7, with D unclear. The V and J ends lost 0 bases and 0 bases respectively, with 10 bases between them. The germline CDR1 and CDR2 sequences are SGHRS and YFSETQ. The length of the CDR3 is 15 residues. The DNA for the CDR3 is TGCGCCAGCAGCTTGGCCACAGATATCTCCTACGAGCAGTACTTC. Translating it yields CASSLATDISYEQYF.

V is TRBV5-1 and J is TRBJ2-2, with a tentative D call TRBD1 (5 bases). The CDR3 sequence is 16 residues long. V was cut by 6 bases and J by 4 bases, with 19 bases left in between. The germline V gene has CDR1 SGHRS and CDR2 YFSETQ. CDR3 nucleotide sequence: TGCGCCAGCAATGATGGGGCCAAAGGGTCCACCGGGGAGCTGTTTTTT. Amino acids: CASNDGAKGSTGELFF. Based on the CDR3 plus reference TRBV5-1 and TRBJ2-2, the full variable domain is KAGVTQTPRYLIKTRGQQVTLSCSPISGHRSVSWYQQTPGQGLQFLFEYFSETQRNKGNFPGRFSGRQFSNSRSEMNVSTLELGDSALYLCASNDGAKGSTGELFFGEGSRLTVL.

This chain joins TRBV13 and TRBJ2-3, with D hard to call. Trimming cost V 4 bases and J 6 bases, with 20 bases left between them. The CDR3 extends over 16 amino acids. CDR1 is PRHDT, CDR2 FYEKMQ, per germline (reference sequence). The CDR3 DNA reads TGTGCCAGCAGCTCCCTGGACCAAACCCATCTGGATACGCAGTATTTT. This gives the protein CASSSLDQTHLDTQYF. The variable domain in full, with the rest retrieved from reference TRBV13 and TRBJ2-3, is AAGVIQSPRHLIKEKRETATLKCYPIPRHDTVYWYQQGPGQDPQFLISFYEKMQSDKGSIPDRFSAQQFSDYHSELNMSSLELGDSALYFCASSSLDQTHLDTQYFGPGTRLTVL.

The V call is TRBV11-1, the J call TRBJ2-5; TRBD2 might be the D (5 bases). Germline loops: CDR1 SGHAT, CDR2 FQDESV (reference sequence). With 0 bases removed from V and 5 bases from J, the gap between germline ends came to 10 bases. The CDR3 sequence is 14 residues long. DNA of the CDR3: TGTGCCAGCAGCTTAGCGTCAGCGGTGGAGACCCAGTACTTC. Protein sequence: CASSLASAVETQYF.

J is TRBJ2-3 and V is TRBV25-1; TRBD1 agrees at 7 bases. V lost 6 bases to trimming and J lost 0 bases; unmatched junction nucleotides: 6. In germline, CDR1 is MGHDK, CDR2 SYGVNS. This CDR3 is built from 15 residues. In nucleotides, the CDR3 is TGTGCCAGCAGACAGGGGTCCTCTAGCACAGATACGCAGTATTTT. Translated: CASRQGSSSTDTQYF.